The T cell receptor beta chain under discussion was sequenced for a study of blood T cell repertoires in COVID-19. Turning to the study itself: Samples of COVID-19 (acute and convalescent) were obtained from the United States, Italy and Spain. T cells, B-cell-depleted T cells, or PBMCs provided the cDNA or gDNA that served as material.

The V end lost 5 bases, the J end lost 0 bases, and 10 bases lay between the germline ends. This CDR3 has 14 amino acids. Germline values: CDR1 SEHNR, CDR2 FQNEAQ (reference sequence). In the original workflow: From reference gene primer amplification, estimates of nucleated cell counts were derived. Sequencing used immunoSEQ multiplex PCR; TCRdb keeps in-frame clones, though not all of them. V, J and clone size reflect that table, while D and trimming were determined from the DNA. Seen here are about 110,000 clones, approximately 70% observed once, and the top ten hold roughly 2%. The clonotype was recovered from a woman aged 40 to 50 with acute or convalescent COVID-19. Material for sequencing was peripheral blood. The genes are TRBV7-9 and TRBJ1-1; no firm D call. In nucleotides, the CDR3 is TGTGCCAGCAGCCAACTAAACATGAACACTGAAGCTTTCTTT. The encoded protein is CASSQLNMNTEAFF. The full variable domain, its missing parts supplied by reference TRBV7-9 and TRBJ1-1, is DTGVSQNPRHKITKRGQNVTFRCDPISEHNRLYWYRQTLGQGPEFLTYFQNEAQLEKSRLLSDRFSAERPKGSFSTLEIQRTEQGDSAMYLCASSQLNMNTEAFFGQGTRLTVV.